This entry describes one T cell receptor beta chain. The data stem from a study of OX40 agonist ivuxolimab in advanced cancers. The V and J ends lost 6 bases and 1 base, in that order; junction bases with no gene match: 8. CDR1 LNHDA and CDR2 SQIVND come from the germline V gene (reference sequence). The CDR3 extends over 16 amino acids. Some clones are missing from TCRdb's copy, which holds only in-frame ones; the method was immunoSEQ multiplex PCR. The sample includes some 66,000 clones, more than 70% of them seen just once. The source was CD4+ or CD8+ T cells sorted from blood, collected in a trial of the OX40 agonist ivuxolimab. This rearrangement joins TRBV19 to TRBJ2-4; 8 nucleotides align to TRBD1. This TCR came from an adult with an advanced solid tumor such as melanoma, head and neck, liver or kidney cancer. CDR3 sequence reads: CASSPLTGAAKNIQYF. The CDR3 coding sequence is TGTGCCAGTAGCCCCTTGACAGGGGCCGCCAAAAACATTCAGTACTTC. The full variable domain, with the rest looked up from reference TRBV19 and TRBJ2-4, is DGGITQSPKYLFRKEGQNVTLSCEQNLNHDAMYWYRQDPGQGLRLIYYSQIVNDFQKGDIAEGYSVSREKKESFPLTVTSAQKNPTAFYLCASSPLTGAAKNIQYFGAGTRLSVL.